A selection of T cell receptor beta chains follows, all from one sample in a study of blood T cell repertoires in COVID-19. Generated by immunoSEQ multiplex PCR, the TCRdb table keeps only in-frame clones and is missing some. The sample records about 91,000 clones, 88% being singletons. The source material was peripheral blood. These TCRs come from a woman older than 75 with active COVID-19. The CDR3 runs from the conserved cysteine through the conserved F or W. Each record gives: D gene, V gene, clone size, J gene, CDR3 DNA, CDR3 protein. The D gene is left open where the match is weak. Size is omitted from some rows. Given values are once, few, many or a class for expanded clones.

NA,TRBV9,NA,TRBJ2-3,TGTGCCAGCAGCGTAAGGGGAGGCGGCACAGATACGCAGTATTTT,CASSVRGGGTDTQYF
NA,TRBV28,NA,TRBJ2-1,TGTGCCAGCAAAGGACAGAGCTCCTACAATGAGCAGTTCTTC,CASKGQSSYNEQFF
TRBD1,TRBV6-2/TRBV6-3,NA,TRBJ2-1,TGTGCCAGCAGCCCAGACAGGGGGCCCTACAATGAGCAGTTCTTC,CASSPDRGPYNEQFF
NA,TRBV27,NA,TRBJ2-4,TGTGCCAGCAGTGCTAAAAGGGAGGCCAAAAACATTCAGTACTTC,CASSAKREAKNIQYF
NA,TRBV5-1,NA,TRBJ2-1,TGCGCCAGCAGCTCAACAGGGTACTCCTACAATGAGCAGTTCTTC,CASSSTGYSYNEQFF
TRBD2,TRBV5-1,NA,TRBJ2-1,TGCGCCAGCAGCTGGAGGGCGGGAGACTCCTACAATGAGCAGTTCTTC,CASSWRAGDSYNEQFF
TRBD1,TRBV18,NA,TRBJ1-5,TGTGCCAGCTCACCAGACAGGGCCCGCGATCAGCCCCAGCATTTT,CASSPDRARDQPQHF
NA,TRBV5-1,NA,TRBJ2-7,TGCGCCAGCAATAACGGGAGAGGGTACGAGCAGTACTTC,CASNNGRGYEQYF
NA,TRBV4-3,NA,TRBJ2-7,TGCGCCAGCAGCCAAGATACGGGACTTGGAGGCGAGCAGTACTTC,CASSQDTGLGGEQYF
TRBD2,TRBV5-6,NA,TRBJ2-5,TGTGCCAGCAGCACCTGGGAAGGTAGCGGGGGGGAGACCCAGTACTTC,CASSTWEGSGGETQYF
NA,TRBV7-3,NA,TRBJ2-3,TGTGCCAGCAGCTTAGGTCAGGGTGTTAAAGATACGCAGTATTTT,CASSLGQGVKDTQYF
NA,TRBV6-2/TRBV6-3,NA,TRBJ1-2,TGTGCCAGCAGTTACTCATCCGGGACTTATGGCTACACCTTC,CASSYSSGTYGYTF
TRBD2,TRBV7-9,NA,TRBJ2-1,TGTGCCAGCAGCTTAGCGCCGGGGGCGGGAGGATCCTACAATGAGCAGTTCTTC,CASSLAPGAGGSYNEQFF
TRBD1,TRBV7-2,NA,TRBJ1-1,TGTGCCAGCAGCTTAAAGAGGACAGGTGAAGCTTTCTTT,CASSLKRTGEAFF
TRBD2,TRBV10-3,NA,TRBJ2-2,TGTGCCATCAGTGATTACAGGTATAGCGGGAGTAACACCGGGGAGCTGTTTTTT,CAISDYRYSGSNTGELFF
TRBD2,TRBV5-1,NA,TRBJ2-3,TGCGCCAGCAGCTTCGGACTAGCGGGAGTTGGTACAGATACGCAGTATTTT,CASSFGLAGVGTDTQYF
NA,TRBV9,NA,TRBJ2-3,TGTGCCAGCAGCTCGACAGGGGGCGCGCGGGAGGGCCCTCAGGATACGCAGTATTTT,CASSSTGGAREGPQDTQYF
NA,TRBV29-1,NA,TRBJ1-3,TGCAGCGTTGAAGTGCGGATTGACACCATATATTTT,CSVEVRIDTIYF
NA,TRBV28,NA,TRBJ2-5,TGTGCCAGCAGTTCTCCATTGGGGCAGGGAAAAGAGACCCAGTACTTC,CASSSPLGQGKETQYF
NA,TRBV20-1,NA,TRBJ1-2,TGCAGTGCTAGAGAAGGGGAAGGCTACACCTTC,CSAREGEGYTF
TRBD1,TRBV19,NA,TRBJ1-2,TGTGCCAGTGACCATGGCCGGGACAGCACTAACTATGGCTACACCTTC,CASDHGRDSTNYGYTF
TRBD1,TRBV5-1,NA,TRBJ1-4,TGCGCCAGCAGCCCCCCGACAGGGTCGGGGGAAAAACTGTTTTTT,CASSPPTGSGEKLFF
NA,TRBV7-9,NA,TRBJ1-1,TGTGCCAGCAGCTTAAATCTTGCGGTGAACACTGAAGCTTTCTTT,CASSLNLAVNTEAFF
TRBD2,TRBV4-3,NA,TRBJ2-3,TGCGCCAGCAGCCAAGTCGGGGGAGGGCGAGGAGATACGCAGTATTTT,CASSQVGGGRGDTQYF
TRBD1,TRBV6-5,NA,TRBJ1-2,TGTGCCAGCAGGAACCCCGGGGCAGGGGGCTCTGGCTACACCTTC,CASRNPGAGGSGYTF
TRBD2,TRBV4-1,once,TRBJ2-3,TGCGCCAGCAGCCAAGCAACGGGGGGGACTAGCGGGAGGGCATATACGCAGTATTTT,CASSQATGGTSGRAYTQYF
TRBD2,TRBV18,NA,TRBJ2-2,TGTGCCAGCTCACCACCGGGAGGGATGGACACCGGGGAGCTGTTTTTT,CASSPPGGMDTGELFF
NA,TRBV5-4,NA,TRBJ1-1,TGTGCCAGCAGCTTGGAGAGTGGGGGGACTGAAGCTTTCTTT,CASSLESGGTEAFF